This T cell receptor (beta chain) was identified during a study of T cell changes during pregnancy in multiple sclerosis. TCRdb keeps only in-frame clones here, not all; method: immunoSEQ multiplex PCR. The repertoire holds 50,000 to 60,000 clones, with 89% as singletons. V lost 4 bases and J lost 4; bases outside the gene matches: 4. The CDR3 covers 15 residues. In germline, CDR1 is SGHVS, CDR2 FNYEAQ. The clonotype was recovered from a female donor with multiple sclerosis, enrolled in a pregnancy study. V is TRBV7-6 and J is TRBJ2-1, with TRBD2 matching over 10 bases. The sequenced sample was peripheral blood, obtained after pregnancy. CDR3 sequence: CASSSERGGYNEQFF. The CDR3 nucleotides are TGTGCCAGCAGCTCAGAGCGGGGGGGATACAATGAGCAGTTCTTC.